A selection of T cell receptor beta chains follows, all from one sample in a study of T cells in Graves' hyperthyroidism and ophthalmopathy. MiXCR, run by TCRdb on the multiplex PCR reads, gives a single entry per CDR3 protein. The profile shows about 590,000 distinct CDR3 sequences, 12% to 15% of them singletons. Sample: blood. These receptors all come from a woman under 30 with Graves' ophthalmopathy. Each CDR3 is given with its conserved first and last residue. Each record gives: V gene, D gene, J gene, CDR3 length, clone size, CDR3 protein, CDR3 DNA. D genes are given only for firm matches. The size of a clone is reported for some rows only, either as once, few or many, or as a class for expanded clones.

v_call: TRBV24-1
d_call: .
j_call: TRBJ2-5
cdr3_length: 14
clone_size: .
cdr3_aa: CATSDWRREETQYF
cdr3_nt: TGTGCCACCAGTGATTGGAGAAGAGAAGAGACCCAGTACTTC

v_call: TRBV12-3/TRBV12-4
d_call: TRBD1
j_call: TRBJ2-7
cdr3_length: 17
clone_size: many
cdr3_aa: CASSLRGLTGSTYEQYF
cdr3_nt: TGTGCCAGCAGTTTAAGGGGATTGACAGGGAGCACCTACGAGCAGTACTTC

v_call: TRBV30
d_call: .
j_call: TRBJ2-7
cdr3_length: 11
clone_size: many
cdr3_aa: CAWSASYEQYF
cdr3_nt: TGTGCCTGGAGCGCCTCCTACGAGCAGTACTTC

v_call: TRBV20-1
d_call: .
j_call: TRBJ2-7
cdr3_length: 13
clone_size: many
cdr3_aa: CSARAGRNYEQYF
cdr3_nt: TGCAGTGCTAGAGCGGGACGGAACTACGAGCAGTACTTC

v_call: TRBV19
d_call: TRBD2
j_call: TRBJ2-2
cdr3_length: 15
clone_size: many
cdr3_aa: CASSALAGTTGELFF
cdr3_nt: TGTGCCAGTAGTGCGCTAGCGGGAACCACCGGGGAGCTGTTTTTT

v_call: TRBV7-9
d_call: .
j_call: TRBJ2-1
cdr3_length: 14
clone_size: .
cdr3_aa: CASSLGTAGETQFF
cdr3_nt: TGTGCCAGCAGCTTAGGGACGGCTGGAGAGACCCAGTTCTTC

v_call: TRBV11-2
d_call: TRBD1
j_call: TRBJ2-7
cdr3_length: 16
clone_size: many
cdr3_aa: CASSPGPGQASYEQYF
cdr3_nt: TGTGCCAGCAGCCCAGGCCCGGGACAGGCGAGCTACGAGCAGTACTTC

v_call: TRBV18
d_call: .
j_call: TRBJ2-7
cdr3_length: 14
clone_size: few
cdr3_aa: CASSPPVTVGEQYF
cdr3_nt: TGTGCCAGCTCACCACCGGTAACCGTCGGGGAGCAGTACTTC

v_call: TRBV9
d_call: TRBD1
j_call: TRBJ2-3
cdr3_length: 15
clone_size: .
cdr3_aa: CASSVRGKGTDTQYF
cdr3_nt: TGTGCCAGCAGCGTCAGGGGGAAAGGCACAGATACGCAGTATTTT

v_call: TRBV5-6
d_call: .
j_call: TRBJ1-1
cdr3_length: 16
clone_size: many
cdr3_aa: CASSLAQGFMNTEAFF
cdr3_nt: TGTGCCAGCAGCTTGGCCCAGGGTTTTATGAACACTGAAGCTTTCTTT

v_call: TRBV4-1
d_call: .
j_call: TRBJ2-7
cdr3_length: 17
clone_size: few
cdr3_aa: CASSQAATMGRPYEQYF
cdr3_nt: TGCGCCAGCAGCCAAGCCGCGACAATGGGCCGCCCCTACGAGCAGTACTTC

v_call: TRBV9
d_call: .
j_call: TRBJ1-1
cdr3_length: 15
clone_size: few
cdr3_aa: CASSVNTGPHTEAFF
cdr3_nt: TGTGCCAGCAGCGTTAACACGGGACCCCACACTGAAGCTTTCTTT

v_call: TRBV6-2/TRBV6-3
d_call: TRBD2
j_call: TRBJ2-1
cdr3_length: 15
clone_size: few
cdr3_aa: CASRPLAVPSNEQFF
cdr3_nt: TGTGCCAGCAGACCCCTAGCGGTCCCCAGCAATGAGCAGTTCTTC

v_call: TRBV10-3
d_call: TRBD2
j_call: TRBJ2-2
cdr3_length: 17
clone_size: many
cdr3_aa: CAISVPRLAANTGELFF
cdr3_nt: TGTGCCATCAGTGTCCCCCGACTAGCGGCGAACACCGGGGAGCTGTTTTTT

v_call: TRBV18
d_call: .
j_call: TRBJ2-3
cdr3_length: 16
clone_size: many
cdr3_aa: CASSPFDRDGTDTQYF
cdr3_nt: TGTGCCAGCTCACCATTCGATCGGGACGGCACAGATACGCAGTATTTT

v_call: TRBV30
d_call: .
j_call: TRBJ2-1
cdr3_length: 14
clone_size: .
cdr3_aa: CAWSRGERYNEQFF
cdr3_nt: TGTGCCTGGAGTAGGGGGGAGCGGTACAATGAGCAGTTCTTC

v_call: TRBV6-1
d_call: TRBD1
j_call: TRBJ2-7
cdr3_length: 13
clone_size: many
cdr3_aa: CASKGRGQGEQYF
cdr3_nt: TGTGCCAGCAAAGGGAGGGGACAGGGCGAGCAGTACTTC

v_call: TRBV6-5
d_call: .
j_call: TRBJ2-7
cdr3_length: 14
clone_size: few
cdr3_aa: CASSYRTTIYEQYF
cdr3_nt: TGTGCCAGCAGCTACCGGACCACCATCTACGAGCAGTACTTC